These T cell receptor beta chains were read from a single sample in a study of CD8 T cells in ankylosing spondylitis. Via MiXCR, TCRdb re-called the 5' RACE reads, giving one row per CDR3 protein. The data hold some 150,000 distinct CDR3 sequences, with over 10% observed a single time. Material: blood, either unsorted or a sorted T cell fraction (not recorded which). Every receptor here comes from a female donor with ankylosing spondylitis or in good health (not recorded which). The CDR3 runs from the conserved cysteine through the conserved F or W. D genes are given only for firm matches. Clone size is not always given. Where it is, it says once, few, many or a class for expanded clones.

d_gene,v_gene,j_gene,abundance,CDR3nt,CDR3aa
-,TRBV7-6,TRBJ1-3,-,TGTGCCAGCAGCTTAGCGCAGGGCCTGCTCTCTGGAAACACCATATATTTT,CASSLAQGLLSGNTIYF
-,TRBV12-3/TRBV12-4,TRBJ2-7,many,TGTGCCAGCAGTTTAGGGACCCGGTCAGGAGGCTACGAGCAGTACTTC,CASSLGTRSGGYEQYF
-,TRBV6-1,TRBJ1-5,many,TGTGCCAGCACACTAGGGTTCAATCAGCCCCAGCATTTT,CASTLGFNQPQHF
TRBD1,TRBV20-1,TRBJ1-1,-,TGCAGTGCGAGAGGAGGGGGCGCGGAGGCTTTCTTT,CSARGGGAEAFF
-,TRBV15,TRBJ2-2,few,TGTGCCACCAGCGGGCGAGGGGTGGTCACCGGGGAGCTGTTTTTT,CATSGRGVVTGELFF
-,TRBV5-6,TRBJ1-1,many,TGTGCCAGCAGCTTAAATGGGGCTGAAGCTTTCTTT,CASSLNGAEAFF
-,TRBV27,TRBJ2-1,-,TGTGCCAGCAGTTTACTCCTCGGATGGGGGAAGGTATCCTACAATGAGCAGTTCTTC,CASSLLLGWGKVSYNEQFF
-,TRBV12-3/TRBV12-4,TRBJ2-4,many,TGTGCCAGCACCCTGAGAGGGGGTGGGGCCAAAAACATTCAGTACTTC,CASTLRGGGAKNIQYF
TRBD2,TRBV5-6,TRBJ2-5,many,TGTGCCAGCAGCTTGGTAGCGGGGACCCAAGAGACCCAGTACTTC,CASSLVAGTQETQYF
TRBD1,TRBV29-1,TRBJ1-2,many,TGCAGCGTCTTTATCGGACAGGGTCGCGGCTACACCTTC,CSVFIGQGRGYTF
TRBD2,TRBV5-1,TRBJ2-7,many,TGCGCCAGCAGCTTCGCGGCGGGGGAGGTCTACGAGCAGTACTTC,CASSFAAGEVYEQYF
-,TRBV24-1,TRBJ2-1,many,TGTGCCACCAGTGATTTGACTCGAGGGAATGAGCAGTTCTTC,CATSDLTRGNEQFF
TRBD2,TRBV5-1,TRBJ2-1,many,TGCGCCAGCAGCTTTTTCGCGGGAGGGACTGCTGAGCAGTTCTTC,CASSFFAGGTAEQFF
-,TRBV12-3/TRBV12-4,TRBJ2-7,many,TGTGCCAGCAGTTTCGGCGCCTACGAGCAGTACTTC,CASSFGAYEQYF
-,TRBV6-4,TRBJ2-1,many,TGTGCCAGCAGGACAAGGGATGAGCAGTTCTTC,CASRTRDEQFF
-,TRBV12-3/TRBV12-4,TRBJ2-2,many,TGTGCCAGCAGAAAGAACACCGGGGAGCTGTTTTTT,CASRKNTGELFF
-,TRBV7-8,TRBJ2-7,many,TGTGCCAGCAGCTTGACAGAGTCCTACGAGCAGTACTTC,CASSLTESYEQYF
-,TRBV30,TRBJ1-1,many,TGTGCCTGGAGTGTCGAAGGGGAAGGCACTGAAGCTTTCTTT,CAWSVEGEGTEAFF
-,TRBV7-3,TRBJ2-3,many,TGTGCCAGCAGCCCAGGGACGACCGTCCTCACAGATACGCAGTATTTT,CASSPGTTVLTDTQYF
-,TRBV4-2,TRBJ2-3,-,TGTGCCAGCAGCCAAGATCCCGGCCAAGATACGCCGTATTTT,CASSQDPGQDTPYF
-,TRBV10-2,TRBJ1-1,-,TGCGCCAGCAGTGTAGGGCTGGCTGAAGCTTTCTTT,CASSVGLAEAFF
-,TRBV2,TRBJ1-2,many,TGTGCCAGCAGTGAACAGGGGAATCTATATGGCTACACCTTC,CASSEQGNLYGYTF
-,TRBV12-3/TRBV12-4,TRBJ1-4,many,TGTGCCAGCAGCCACAGGGTTTGGTCGTATGAAAAACTGTTTTTT,CASSHRVWSYEKLFF
-,TRBV20-1,TRBJ2-2,many,TGCAGTGCTAGAGAGGGGCAGGTTAACACCGGGGAGCTGTTTTTT,CSAREGQVNTGELFF
TRBD2,TRBV5-1,TRBJ2-7,many,TGCGCCAGCAAACCCAGCGGGACTAACTACGAGCAGTACTTC,CASKPSGTNYEQYF
-,TRBV20-1,TRBJ1-5,many,TGCAGTGCCTCGCCCCCCGGGGTTAGCAATCAGCCCCAGCATTTT,CSASPPGVSNQPQHF
-,TRBV30,TRBJ2-2,-,TGTGCCTACCAATCGGTGGGATTGCTGTTTTTT,CAYQSVGLLFF
-,TRBV12-3/TRBV12-4,TRBJ1-3,many,TGTGCCAGCAGTTATCGAAGGGACTCTGGAAACACCATATATTTT,CASSYRRDSGNTIYF
-,TRBV5-1,TRBJ2-2,many,TGCGCCAGCAGCTTCCCAGGGTCCACCGGGGAGCTGTTTTTT,CASSFPGSTGELFF
-,TRBV5-1,TRBJ2-7,few,TGCGCCAGCAGCTTGGCCCAGGGCGAGCAGTACTTC,CASSLAQGEQYF
TRBD2,TRBV5-1,TRBJ2-3,many,TGCGCCAGCAGGGGGACTAGCGGGATTTCGGATACGCAGTATTTT,CASRGTSGISDTQYF
-,TRBV12-3/TRBV12-4,TRBJ1-3,many,TGTGCCACCGCGACAGTAGCTGGAAACACCATATATTTT,CATATVAGNTIYF
-,TRBV6-5,TRBJ2-1,many,TGTGCCAGCAGTTACCCCCGGGTTGGAAGCTCCTACAATGAGCAGTTCTTC,CASSYPRVGSSYNEQFF
-,TRBV12-3/TRBV12-4,TRBJ1-2,many,TGTGCCAGCGAAATTAAGGGGGGAGCTGGAGGCTACACCTTC,CASEIKGGAGGYTF
TRBD1,TRBV29-1,TRBJ1-5,many,TGCAGCGTTGGACAGGGAAGCAATCAGCCCCAGCATTTT,CSVGQGSNQPQHF
TRBD2,TRBV14,TRBJ2-1,many,TGTGCCAGCAGCCAAGTACGGGGGGGGCCTTACAATGAGCAGTTCTTC,CASSQVRGGPYNEQFF
-,TRBV12-3/TRBV12-4,TRBJ1-1,many,TGTGCCAGCGGCCCGAGGGGGTTAGCCACTGAAGCTTTCTTT,CASGPRGLATEAFF
TRBD1,TRBV12-3/TRBV12-4,TRBJ1-5,many,TGTGCCAGCAGTACGACAGGGTTCCGTCAGCCCCAGCATTTT,CASSTTGFRQPQHF
-,TRBV28,TRBJ2-5,many,TGTGCCAGCAGTTTAATGATAGGGGTCCAGACCCAGTACTTC,CASSLMIGVQTQYF
TRBD2,TRBV7-2,TRBJ2-3,many,TGTGCCAGCAGCTTGACAGCGGGAGGGGTGGATACGCAGTATTTT,CASSLTAGGVDTQYF